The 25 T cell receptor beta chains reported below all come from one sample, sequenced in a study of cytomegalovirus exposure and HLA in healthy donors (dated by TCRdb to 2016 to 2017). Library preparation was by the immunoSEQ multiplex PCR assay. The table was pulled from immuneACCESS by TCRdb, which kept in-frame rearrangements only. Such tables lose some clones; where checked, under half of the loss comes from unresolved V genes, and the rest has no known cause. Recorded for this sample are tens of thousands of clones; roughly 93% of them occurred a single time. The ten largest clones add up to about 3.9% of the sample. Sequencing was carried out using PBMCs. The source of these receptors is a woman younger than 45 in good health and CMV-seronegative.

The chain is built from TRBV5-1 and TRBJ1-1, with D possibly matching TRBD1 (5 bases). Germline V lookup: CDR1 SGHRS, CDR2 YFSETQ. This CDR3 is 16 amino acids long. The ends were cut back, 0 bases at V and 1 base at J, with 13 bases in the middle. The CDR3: CASSLEAPGPNTEAFF. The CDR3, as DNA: TGCGCCAGCAGCTTGGAAGCCCCAGGGCCGAACACTGAAGCTTTCTTT.

The CDR3 loop reads CASSLVVAGLSSGNTIYF. The CDR3, as DNA: TGTGCCAGCAGCTTAGTCGTGGCAGGCCTGAGCTCTGGAAACACCATATATTTT. The chain uses TRBV7-8 and TRBJ1-3; no reliable D call. The CDR3 has 18 residues. Germline CDR1 SGHVS, CDR2 FQNEAQ. Deletions cut 1 base from V and 0 bases from J, with 16 bases between.

The DNA for the CDR3 is TGTGCCAGCAGTGCCAAGAGACAGGGCTCGGATGGCTACACCTTC. This encodes CASSAKRQGSDGYTF. V gene TRBV27 combines with J gene TRBJ1-2; 7 bases align to TRBD1. The CDR3 has 15 amino acids. With 5 bases clipped from V and 6 bases from J, the junction kept 12 bases outside the gene matches. The germline V gene has CDR1 MNHEY and CDR2 SMNVEV (reference sequence).

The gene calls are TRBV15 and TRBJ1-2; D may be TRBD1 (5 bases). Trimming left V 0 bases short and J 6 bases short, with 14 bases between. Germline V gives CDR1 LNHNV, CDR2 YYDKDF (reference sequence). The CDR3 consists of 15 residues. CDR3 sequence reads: CATSRDRTRDNGYTF. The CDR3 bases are TGTGCCACCAGCAGAGATAGAACCAGGGATAATGGCTACACCTTC.

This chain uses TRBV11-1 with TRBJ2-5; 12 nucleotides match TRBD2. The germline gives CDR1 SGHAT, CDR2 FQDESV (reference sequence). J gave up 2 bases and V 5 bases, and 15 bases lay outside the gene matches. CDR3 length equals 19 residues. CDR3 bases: TGTGCCAGCAGCCCTCAGGGAGAGGCTCTAGCGGGAGGGCAAGAGACCCAGTACTTC. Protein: CASSPQGEALAGGQETQYF.

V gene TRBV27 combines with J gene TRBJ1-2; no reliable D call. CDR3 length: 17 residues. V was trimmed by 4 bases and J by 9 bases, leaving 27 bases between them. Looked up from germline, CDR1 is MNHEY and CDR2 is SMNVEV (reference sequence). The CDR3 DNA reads TGTGCCAGCAGTTACTTCGCCTCGGGGATCCGGACCCAGAGCTACACCTTC. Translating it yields CASSYFASGIRTQSYTF.

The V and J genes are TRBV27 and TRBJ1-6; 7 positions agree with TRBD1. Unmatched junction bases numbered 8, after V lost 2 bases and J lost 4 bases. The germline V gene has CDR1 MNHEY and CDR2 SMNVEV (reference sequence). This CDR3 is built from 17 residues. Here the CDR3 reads CASSLTYGTVYNSPLHF. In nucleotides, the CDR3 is TGTGCCAGCAGTTTAACTTACGGGACAGTATATAATTCACCCCTCCACTTT.

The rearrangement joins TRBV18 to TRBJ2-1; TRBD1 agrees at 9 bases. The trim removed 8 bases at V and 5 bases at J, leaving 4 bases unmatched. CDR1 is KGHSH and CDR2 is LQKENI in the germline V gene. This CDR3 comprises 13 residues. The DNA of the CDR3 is TGTGCCAGCAGGACAGGGGCTCACAATGAGCAGTTCTTC. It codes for CASRTGAHNEQFF.

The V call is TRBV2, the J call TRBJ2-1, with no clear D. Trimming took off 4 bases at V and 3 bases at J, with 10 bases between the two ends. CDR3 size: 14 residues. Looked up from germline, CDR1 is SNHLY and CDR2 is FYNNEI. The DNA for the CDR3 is TGTGCCAGCAGTGCCAGTGGTATCTACAATGAGCAGTTCTTC. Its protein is CASSASGIYNEQFF.

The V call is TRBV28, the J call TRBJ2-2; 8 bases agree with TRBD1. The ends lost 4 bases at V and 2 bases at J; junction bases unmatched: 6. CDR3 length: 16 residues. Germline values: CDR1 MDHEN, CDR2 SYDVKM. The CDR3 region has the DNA TGTGCCAGCAGTTCCCCGGGACAGGCAAACACCGGGGAGCTGTTTTTT. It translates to CASSSPGQANTGELFF.

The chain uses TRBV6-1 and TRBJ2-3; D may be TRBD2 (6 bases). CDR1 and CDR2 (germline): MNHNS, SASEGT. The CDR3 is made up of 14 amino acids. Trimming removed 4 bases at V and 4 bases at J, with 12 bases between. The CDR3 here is CASSGLVWADTQYF. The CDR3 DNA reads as TGTGCCAGCAGTGGACTAGTTTGGGCAGATACGCAGTATTTT.

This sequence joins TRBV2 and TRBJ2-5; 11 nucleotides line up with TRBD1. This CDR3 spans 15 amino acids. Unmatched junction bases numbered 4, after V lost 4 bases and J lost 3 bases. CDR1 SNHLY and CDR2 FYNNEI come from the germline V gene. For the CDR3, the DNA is TGTGCCAGCAGTGGGACAGGGGGCAGGAAAGAGACCCAGTACTTC. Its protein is CASSGTGGRKETQYF.

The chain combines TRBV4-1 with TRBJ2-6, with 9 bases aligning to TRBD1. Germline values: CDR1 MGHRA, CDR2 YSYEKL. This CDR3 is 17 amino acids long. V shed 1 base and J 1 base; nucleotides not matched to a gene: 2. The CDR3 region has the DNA TGCGCCAGCAGCCAAGGGGACAGGGTATCTGGGGCCAACGTCCTGACTTTC. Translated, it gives CASSQGDRVSGANVLTF.

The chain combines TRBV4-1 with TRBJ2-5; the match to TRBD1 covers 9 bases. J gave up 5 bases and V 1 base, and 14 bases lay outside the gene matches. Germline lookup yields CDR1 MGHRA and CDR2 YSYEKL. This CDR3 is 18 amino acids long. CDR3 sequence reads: CASSQGSRGQGFSETQYF. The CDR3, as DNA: TGCGCCAGCAGCCAAGGTTCCCGAGGACAGGGGTTCTCGGAGACCCAGTACTTC.

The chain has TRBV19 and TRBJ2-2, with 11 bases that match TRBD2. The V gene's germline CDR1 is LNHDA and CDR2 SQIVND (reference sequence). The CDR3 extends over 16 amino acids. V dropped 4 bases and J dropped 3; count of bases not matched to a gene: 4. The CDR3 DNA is TGTGCCAGTAGTACAACTAGCGGGAGCTACACCGGGGAGCTGTTTTTT. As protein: CASSTTSGSYTGELFF.

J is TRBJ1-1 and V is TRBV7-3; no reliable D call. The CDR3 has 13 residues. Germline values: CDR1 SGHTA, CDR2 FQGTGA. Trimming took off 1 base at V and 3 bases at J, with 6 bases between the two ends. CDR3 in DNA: TGTGCCAGCAGCTTAAGATCGGACACTGAAGCTTTCTTT. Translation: CASSLRSDTEAFF.

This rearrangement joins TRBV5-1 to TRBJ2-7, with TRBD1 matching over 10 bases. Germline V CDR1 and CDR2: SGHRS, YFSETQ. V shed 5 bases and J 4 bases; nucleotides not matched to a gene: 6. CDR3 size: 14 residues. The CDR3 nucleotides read TGCGCCAGCAGTCGTGGACAGGGGGGTTACGAGCAGTACTTC. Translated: CASSRGQGGYEQYF.

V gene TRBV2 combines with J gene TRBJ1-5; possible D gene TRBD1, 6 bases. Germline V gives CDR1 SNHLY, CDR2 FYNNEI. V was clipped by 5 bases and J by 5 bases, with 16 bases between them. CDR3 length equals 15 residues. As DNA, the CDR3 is TGTGCCAGCAGTCACCAGGGGTCAGTAGATCAGCCCCAGCATTTT. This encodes CASSHQGSVDQPQHF.

CDR3 amino acids: CASTSHLGGRETQYF. The CDR3 nucleotides read TGCGCCAGCACCTCACATCTCGGGGGGCGGGAGACCCAGTACTTC. This sequence joins TRBV5-1 and TRBJ2-5, with D tentatively TRBD2 (7 bases). V was trimmed by 6 bases and J by 5 bases, leaving 20 bases between them. The CDR3 has 15 amino acids. Germline assignment: CDR1 SGHRS and CDR2 YFSETQ.

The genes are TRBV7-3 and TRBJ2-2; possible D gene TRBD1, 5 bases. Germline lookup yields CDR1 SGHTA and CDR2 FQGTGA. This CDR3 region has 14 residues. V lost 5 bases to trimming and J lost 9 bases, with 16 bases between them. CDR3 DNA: TGTGCCAGCAGCCCAGGGCCGCAGGCCAGGGAGCTGTTTTTT. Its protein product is CASSPGPQARELFF.

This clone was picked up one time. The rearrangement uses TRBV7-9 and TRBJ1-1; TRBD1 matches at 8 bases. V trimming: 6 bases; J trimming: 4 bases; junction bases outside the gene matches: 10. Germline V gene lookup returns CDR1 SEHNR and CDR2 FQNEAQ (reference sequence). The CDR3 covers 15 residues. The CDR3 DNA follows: TGTGCCAGCAGTGTACAGGGGGGTTCGTCCACTGAAGCTTTCTTT. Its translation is CASSVQGGSSTEAFF.

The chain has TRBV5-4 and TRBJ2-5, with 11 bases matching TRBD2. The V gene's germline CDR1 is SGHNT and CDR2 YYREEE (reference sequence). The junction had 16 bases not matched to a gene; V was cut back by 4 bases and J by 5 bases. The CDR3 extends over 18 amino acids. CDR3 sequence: CASSPGLAGPLPGETQYF. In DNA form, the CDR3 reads TGTGCCAGCAGCCCTGGACTAGCGGGTCCACTCCCTGGGGAGACCCAGTACTTC.

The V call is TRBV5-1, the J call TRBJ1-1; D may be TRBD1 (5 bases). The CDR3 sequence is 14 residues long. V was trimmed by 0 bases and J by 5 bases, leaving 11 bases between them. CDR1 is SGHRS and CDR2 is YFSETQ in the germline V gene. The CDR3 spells CASSLVRGGTEAFF. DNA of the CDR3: TGCGCCAGCAGCTTGGTTCGGGGGGGAACTGAAGCTTTCTTT.

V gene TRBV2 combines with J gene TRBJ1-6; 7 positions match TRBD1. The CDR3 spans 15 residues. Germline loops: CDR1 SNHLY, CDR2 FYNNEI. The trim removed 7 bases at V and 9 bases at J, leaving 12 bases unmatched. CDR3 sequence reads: CASTRSTGFISPLHF. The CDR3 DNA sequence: TGTGCCAGCACTCGATCGACAGGGTTCATTTCACCCCTCCACTTT.

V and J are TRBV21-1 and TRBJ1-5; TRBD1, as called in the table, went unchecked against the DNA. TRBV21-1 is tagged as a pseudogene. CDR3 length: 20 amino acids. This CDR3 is CASSALGGDRASYSNQPQHF. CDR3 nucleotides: TGTGCCAGCAGCGCTCTAGGTGGGGACAGGGCCTCCTATAGCAATCAGCCCCAGCATTTT.